This entry lists 11 T cell receptor beta chains sequenced from one sample in a study of shared clonotypes between healthy human individuals. Assay used: immunoSEQ multiplex PCR; TCRdb lists only in-frame clones, some missing. The data contain roughly 550,000 clones, nearly 97% of them singletons. Positively selected for CCR7, the CD45RO-negative cells used as naive CD8 cells excluded terminally differentiated effector memory CD45RA+ cells. Sequenced sample: naive CD8+ T cells sorted from blood. The receptor set was obtained from a woman under 40 in good health.

The J gene is TRBJ2-1, the V gene TRBV5-4; D may be TRBD2 (5 bases). The germline V gene has CDR1 SGHNT and CDR2 YYREEE (reference sequence). V was pared by 7 bases and J by 9 bases, with 17 bases between. The CDR3 extends over 13 amino acids. CDR3 sequence reads: CASGPPGDTEQFF. CDR3 coding DNA: TGTGCCAGCGGCCCCCCCGGGGATACTGAGCAGTTCTTC.

The V and J genes are TRBV11-1 and TRBJ2-3; TRBD2 matches at 8 bases. The length of the CDR3 is 18 residues. V was pared by 1 base and J by 8 bases, with 17 bases of the junction left unmatched. The germline CDR1 and CDR2 sequences are SGHAT and FQDESV (reference sequence). The CDR3 here is CASSLDRGSAGGRLTQYF. DNA for the CDR3: TGTGCCAGCAGCTTAGACCGGGGCTCGGCGGGAGGCCGCCTTACGCAGTATTTT.

This chain links TRBV9 with TRBJ1-5, with D possibly matching TRBD1 (6 bases). V dropped 8 bases and J dropped 0 bases, with 12 bases sitting between them. The V gene's germline CDR1 is SGDLS and CDR2 YYNGEE. The CDR3 length is 14 residues. The CDR3: CASGQGGSNQPQHF. Here the CDR3 DNA reads TGTGCCAGTGGTCAAGGGGGTAGCAATCAGCCCCAGCATTTT.

The V call is TRBV7-8, the J call TRBJ1-2; 10 bases map to TRBD1. There are 16 residues in the CDR3. V was clipped by 5 bases and J by 8 bases; unmatched bases: 14. From germline, CDR1 is SGHVS and CDR2 FQNEAQ. This chain's CDR3 is CASSGPRQGARDGYTF. DNA of the CDR3: TGTGCCAGCAGCGGACCGAGACAGGGGGCGCGGGACGGCTACACCTTC.

This rearrangement joins TRBV27 to TRBJ2-7; 9 bases are a match to TRBD2. The germline V gene has CDR1 MNHEY and CDR2 SMNVEV (reference sequence). Trimming cost V 3 bases and J 6 bases; bases outside gene matches: 6. The CDR3 is 14 residues long. Written as DNA, the CDR3 is TGTGCCAGCAGTTTGGGCGGGAGGGCAAGCGAGCAGTACTTC. Protein: CASSLGGRASEQYF.

The rearrangement links TRBV4-1 to TRBJ1-3, with a possible D match to TRBD1 (5 bases). V was pared by 1 base and J by 4 bases, with 14 bases between. Germline CDR1 MGHRA, CDR2 YSYEKL. The CDR3 spans 16 residues. The CDR3 nucleotides are TGCGCCAGCAGCCAAGGATGGGGCGAGCACGGAAACACCATATATTTT. This encodes CASSQGWGEHGNTIYF.

This clone is a singleton in its sample. The CDR3 spells CASRGSGSYPPEQYF. CDR3 nucleotides: TGTGCCAGCAGGGGTAGCGGGAGCTATCCCCCCGAGCAGTACTTC. J is TRBJ2-7 and V is TRBV28; 9 bases match TRBD2. Germline V gene data show CDR1 as MDHEN and CDR2 as SYDVKM. Unmatched junction bases numbered 12, after V lost 6 bases and J lost 6 bases. CDR3 length: 15 amino acids.

This chain uses TRBV7-9 with TRBJ2-5; perhaps TRBD1 as D (5 bases). Trimming cost V 5 bases and J 2 bases, with 15 bases left between them. The germline V gene encodes CDR1 SEHNR and CDR2 FQNEAQ (reference sequence). This CDR3 is built from 15 residues. CDR3 in amino acids: CASSKPRQKQETQYF. The CDR3 bases are TGTGCCAGCAGCAAACCCCGACAGAAGCAAGAGACCCAGTACTTC.

The V and J genes are TRBV6-5 and TRBJ1-2; maybe TRBD1 (5 bases). Germline V gene lookup returns CDR1 MNHEY and CDR2 SVGAGI. Between the trimmed V and J ends, which lost 2 bases and 3 bases, there was a span of 13 bases. CDR3 length: 15 amino acids. Here the CDR3 reads CASSYEAGHYYGYTF. CDR3 sequence (DNA): TGTGCCAGCAGTTACGAGGCAGGGCATTACTATGGCTACACCTTC.

The chain combines TRBV7-7 with TRBJ2-7; D unresolved. Germline CDR1 reads SSHAT; CDR2 reads FNYEAQ (reference sequence). The V end lost 1 base, the J end lost 2 bases, and 18 bases lay between the germline ends. The CDR3 totals 17 residues. CDR3 nucleotides: TGTGCCAGCAGCTTAGGAGTACTACCCGTCTGGGCCTACGAGCAGTACTTC. Protein: CASSLGVLPVWAYEQYF. The whole variable domain, remainder taken from reference TRBV7-7 and TRBJ2-7, is GAGVSQSPRYKVTKRGQDVTLRCDPISSHATLYWYQQALGQGPEFLTYFNYEAQPDKSGLPSDRFSAERPEGSISTLTIQRTEQRDSAMYRCASSLGVLPVWAYEQYFGPGTRLTVT.

The J gene is TRBJ2-5, the V gene TRBV19; D uncertain. With the DNA end fitting TRBJ2-7 better, the J assignment may be wrong. The germline gives CDR1 LNHDA, CDR2 SQIVND (reference sequence). The CDR3 spans 14 residues. DNA of the CDR3: TGTGCCAGTAGTCCTGGACCCTTCTCCTACGAGCAGTACTTC. As protein: CASSPGPFSYEQYF.